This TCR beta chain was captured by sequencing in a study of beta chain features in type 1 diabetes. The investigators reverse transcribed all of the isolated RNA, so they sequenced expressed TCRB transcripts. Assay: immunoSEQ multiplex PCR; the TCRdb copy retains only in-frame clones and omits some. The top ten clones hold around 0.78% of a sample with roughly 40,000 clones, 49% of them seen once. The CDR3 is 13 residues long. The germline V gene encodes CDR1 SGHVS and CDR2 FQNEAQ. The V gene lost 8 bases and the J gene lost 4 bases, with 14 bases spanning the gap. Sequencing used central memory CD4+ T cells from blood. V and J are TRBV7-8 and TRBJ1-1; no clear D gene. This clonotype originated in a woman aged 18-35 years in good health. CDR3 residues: CASVRVSGTEAFF. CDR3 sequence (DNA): TGTGCCAGCGTGAGGGTTTCTGGCACTGAAGCTTTCTTT.